This is a list of T cell receptor beta chains from one sample in a study of radiotherapy plus CTLA-4 blockade in lung cancer. Generated by immunoSEQ multiplex PCR, the TCRdb table keeps only in-frame clones and is missing some. This sample has tens of thousands of clones, with around 86% found just once. The sequences come from peripheral blood, collected from a patient treated with radiotherapy plus ipilimumab. The receptors originated from a human donor with non-small cell lung cancer that progressed on radiotherapy plus ipilimumab. The CDR3 runs from the conserved cysteine through the conserved F or W. D genes are given only for firm matches.

-	TRBV7-2	TRBJ2-7	CASSFSYEQYF	TGTGCCAGCAGCTTCTCCTACGAGCAGTACTTC
-	TRBV4-2	TRBJ2-2	CASTLTNTGELFF	TGTGCCAGCACACTGACGAACACCGGGGAGCTGTTTTTT
TRBD1	TRBV9	TRBJ1-6	CASSAGTGGAVYNSPLHF	TGTGCCAGCAGCGCCGGGACAGGGGGCGCAGTGTATAATTCACCCCTCCACTTT
-	TRBV30	TRBJ1-1	CAWSGQLMNTEAFF	TGTGCCTGGAGTGGGCAGCTCATGAACACTGAAGCTTTCTTT
TRBD1	TRBV5-4	TRBJ2-1	CASSARQGSDNEQFF	TGTGCCAGCAGCGCGCGACAGGGGTCGGACAATGAGCAGTTCTTC
-	TRBV6-1	TRBJ1-2	CASSYTGTRGYTF	TGTGCCAGCAGTTATACCGGGACAAGGGGATACACCTTC
-	TRBV6-5	TRBJ1-1	CASSYSKSREAFF	TGTGCCAGCAGTTACTCGAAATCCAGGGAAGCTTTCTTT
TRBD1	TRBV5-8	TRBJ1-1	CASSWRPGQGSTEAFF	TGTGCCAGCAGCTGGCGCCCGGGACAGGGCTCCACTGAAGCTTTCTTT
-	TRBV5-1	TRBJ2-7	CASSLVGGVSYEQYF	TGCGCCAGCAGCTTGGTTGGCGGGGTCTCCTACGAGCAGTACTTC
TRBD1	TRBV6-5	TRBJ1-5	CASKVGQGAGQPQHF	TGTGCCAGCAAAGTCGGACAGGGGGCAGGACAGCCCCAGCATTTT